This entry is about one T cell receptor beta chain. This receptor's antigen is unknown. Base qualities were left out, and no much larger clone turns up one base away. TCRbeta CDR3 regions were amplified from genomic DNA by means of the immunoSEQ Assay, a bias-controlled multiplex PCR. The paper's processing steps were these. Within the assay, amplification of reference gene primers was used to estimate how many nucleated cells each sample contained. Sequence reads were collapsed and filtered to measure the absolute abundance of every unique TCRbeta CDR3 rearrangement. For each sample, productive Simpson clonality was calculated by taking the square root of Simpson's diversity index across productive rearrangements. Here the immuneACCESS table is served through TCRdb, limited to in-frame sequences with V and J called. Missing clones are a known gap in these copies; in checked studies unresolved V genes cover under half, and the rest lacks a known reason. V and J calls and clone size follow that table, whereas D and trimming were derived from the DNA. For this sample the table gives some 230,000 clones, of which about four fifths were detected only once. The ten largest clones take up 1.3% of the sample.

In the prospective study, participants were about 18 to 100 years old, resided in fewer than 25 geographic areas of the United States, and were enrolled through a virtual design. In the prospective study, participants were assigned to cohorts based on the clinical history participants reported in a screening survey and a study questionnaire. In the prospective study, whole blood, serum and a nasopharyngeal or oropharyngeal swab were collected from each participant by mobile phlebotomists. Prospective study participants could optionally give additional blood draws and questionnaires over a roughly two-month period. Before DNA extraction, blood samples from the prospective study were shipped at room temperature or frozen. The record originates from a study of blood T cell repertoires in COVID-19 (dated by TCRdb to the early 2020s). Background for the entire study: Samples covering the acute and convalescent phases of COVID-19 were provided by collaborators in the United States, Italy and Spain. The repertoires were made available in a free public database intended to serve as a resource for research on the immune response to SARS-CoV-2. Samples were obtained from the ongoing ImmuneRACE study (first 160 participants) and from about 1,300 subjects provided by 6 global collaborators. Sample metadata almost always included a de-identified subject ID, COVID-19 status, age in years and sex. The material from the prospective study consisted of cDNA or gDNA derived from T cells, B-cell-depleted T cells, or PBMCs. HLA class I and class II types, where available, came from metadata supplied by the sample provider rather than from assay-based typing. Subjects who had been exposed to COVID-19, were actively infected with it, or had recovered from it provided the deeply sampled blood TCRbeta repertoires that made up the dataset.

Broader findings and caveats from the paper: The quantity of clinical and demographic metadata differed by source and by participant and was supplied without curation.

Input material: PBMCs or T cells enriched from blood (not recorded which). The TCR was taken from a woman aged 40-49 years with acute COVID-19.

The CDR3 corresponds to CASSALTGFDGYTF. The nucleotides are TGTGCCAGCAGCGCCCTGACCGGGTTTGATGGCTACACCTTC. The chain uses TRBV7-8 and TRBJ1-2; too little of a D gene remains to name it. V is reduced by 5 bases and J by 6 bases, leaving a spacing of 16 bases between them. The germline V gene sets CDR1 to SGHVS and CDR2 to FQNEAQ. The CDR3 runs 14 amino acids, cysteine and phenylalanine included. Here the CDR3 DNA is all that survives: 42 bases in frame from base 1.